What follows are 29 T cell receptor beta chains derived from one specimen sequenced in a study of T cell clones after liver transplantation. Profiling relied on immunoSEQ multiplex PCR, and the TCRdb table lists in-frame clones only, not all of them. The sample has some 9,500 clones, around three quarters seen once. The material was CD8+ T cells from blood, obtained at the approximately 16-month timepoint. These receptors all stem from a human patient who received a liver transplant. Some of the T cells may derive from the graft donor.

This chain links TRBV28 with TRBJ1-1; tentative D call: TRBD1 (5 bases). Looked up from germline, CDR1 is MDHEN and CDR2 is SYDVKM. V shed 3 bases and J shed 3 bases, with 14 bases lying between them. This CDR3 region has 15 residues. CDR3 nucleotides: TGTGCCAGCAGTTTTGAGGCAGGGCTAGACACTGAAGCTTTCTTT. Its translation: CASSFEAGLDTEAFF.

The CDR3 coding sequence is TGTGCCTGGAGTGTAGTTCGAGGCGCCTACGAGCAGTACTTC. It is translated as CAWSVVRGAYEQYF. The rearrangement links TRBV30 to TRBJ2-7; no definite D call. With 0 bases removed from V and 2 bases from J, the gap between germline ends came to 11 bases. Germline V CDR1 and CDR2: GTSNPN, SVGIG (reference sequence). There are 14 residues in the CDR3.

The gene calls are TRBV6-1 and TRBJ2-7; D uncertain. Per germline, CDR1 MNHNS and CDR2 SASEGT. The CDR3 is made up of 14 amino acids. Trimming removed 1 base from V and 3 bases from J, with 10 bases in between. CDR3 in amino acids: CASSEDLRNYEQYF. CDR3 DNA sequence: TGTGCCAGCAGTGAAGATCTACGGAACTACGAGCAGTACTTC.

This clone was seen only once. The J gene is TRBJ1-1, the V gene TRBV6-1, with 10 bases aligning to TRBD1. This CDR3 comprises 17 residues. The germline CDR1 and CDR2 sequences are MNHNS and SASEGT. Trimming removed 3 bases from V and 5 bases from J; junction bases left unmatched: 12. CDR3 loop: CASSDRDRGILVTEAFF. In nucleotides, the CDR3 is TGTGCCAGCAGTGACCGGGACAGGGGTATATTGGTGACTGAAGCTTTCTTT.

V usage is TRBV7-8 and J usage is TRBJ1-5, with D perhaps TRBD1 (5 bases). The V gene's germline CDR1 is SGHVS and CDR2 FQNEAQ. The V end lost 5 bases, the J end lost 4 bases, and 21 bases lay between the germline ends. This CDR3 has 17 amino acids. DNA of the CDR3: TGTGCCAGCAGCCACGCGACAGCCTCTGGGGGAAATCAGCCCCAGCATTTT. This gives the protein CASSHATASGGNQPQHF.

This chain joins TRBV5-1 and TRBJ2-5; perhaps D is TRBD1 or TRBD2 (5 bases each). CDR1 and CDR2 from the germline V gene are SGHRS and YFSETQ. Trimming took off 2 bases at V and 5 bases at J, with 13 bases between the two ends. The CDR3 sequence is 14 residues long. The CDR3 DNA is TGCGCCAGCAGCTTTGGGGGTATGGCGGAGACCCAGTACTTC. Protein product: CASSFGGMAETQYF.

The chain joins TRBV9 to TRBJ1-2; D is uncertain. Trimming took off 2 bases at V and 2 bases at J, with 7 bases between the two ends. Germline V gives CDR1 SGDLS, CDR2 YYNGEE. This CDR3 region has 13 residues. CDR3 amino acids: CASSVGKNYGYTF. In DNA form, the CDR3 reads TGTGCCAGCAGCGTGGGCAAGAACTATGGCTACACCTTC.

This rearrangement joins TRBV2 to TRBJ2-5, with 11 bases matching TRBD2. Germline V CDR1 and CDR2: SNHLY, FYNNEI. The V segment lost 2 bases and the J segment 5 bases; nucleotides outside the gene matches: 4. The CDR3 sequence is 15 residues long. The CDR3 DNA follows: TGTGCCAGCAGTGAACTAGCGGGAGGCGGGGAGACCCAGTACTTC. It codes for CASSELAGGGETQYF. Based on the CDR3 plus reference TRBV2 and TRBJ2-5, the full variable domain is EPEVTQTPSHQVTQMGQEVILRCVPISNHLYFYWYRQILGQKVEFLVSFYNNEISEKSEIFDDQFSVERPDGSNFTLKIRSTKLEDSAMYFCASSELAGGGETQYFGPGTRLLVL.

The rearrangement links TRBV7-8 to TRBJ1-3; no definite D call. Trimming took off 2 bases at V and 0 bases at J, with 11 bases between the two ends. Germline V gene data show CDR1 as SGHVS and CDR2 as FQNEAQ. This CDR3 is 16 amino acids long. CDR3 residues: CASSLTRRNSGNTIYF. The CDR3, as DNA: TGTGCCAGCAGCTTAACCAGACGAAACTCTGGAAACACCATATATTTT.

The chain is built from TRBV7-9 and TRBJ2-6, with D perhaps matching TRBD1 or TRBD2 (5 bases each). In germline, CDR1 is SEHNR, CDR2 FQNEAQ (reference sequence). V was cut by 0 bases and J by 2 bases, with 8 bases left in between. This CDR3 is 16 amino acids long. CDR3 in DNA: TGTGCCAGCAGCTTAGCCGGGGCTGCTGGGGCCAACGTCCTGACTTTC. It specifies CASSLAGAAGANVLTF.

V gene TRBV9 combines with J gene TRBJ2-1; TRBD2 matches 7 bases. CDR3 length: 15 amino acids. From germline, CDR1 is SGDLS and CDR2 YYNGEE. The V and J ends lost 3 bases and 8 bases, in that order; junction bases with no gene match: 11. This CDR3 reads CASSAPLAYVDEQFF. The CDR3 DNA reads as TGTGCCAGCAGCGCCCCACTAGCGTACGTCGATGAGCAGTTCTTC.

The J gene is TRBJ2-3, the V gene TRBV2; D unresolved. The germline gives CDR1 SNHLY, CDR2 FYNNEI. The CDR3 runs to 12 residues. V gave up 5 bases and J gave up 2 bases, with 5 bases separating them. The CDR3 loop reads CASSKLTDTQYF. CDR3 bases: TGTGCCAGCAGTAAGCTCACAGATACGCAGTATTTT.

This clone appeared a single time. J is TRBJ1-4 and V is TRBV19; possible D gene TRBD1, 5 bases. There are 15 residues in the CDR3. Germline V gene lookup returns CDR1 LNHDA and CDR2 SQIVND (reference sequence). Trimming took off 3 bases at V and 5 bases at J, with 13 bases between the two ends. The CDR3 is CASSMFDGANEKLFF. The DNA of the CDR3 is TGTGCCAGTAGTATGTTTGATGGGGCCAATGAAAAACTGTTTTTT.

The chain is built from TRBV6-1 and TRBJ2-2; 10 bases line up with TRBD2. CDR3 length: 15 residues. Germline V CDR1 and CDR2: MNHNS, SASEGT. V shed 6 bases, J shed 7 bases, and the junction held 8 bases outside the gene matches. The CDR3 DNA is TGTGCCAGCAGCCCCGGGACTAGCGAATTCGGGGAGCTGTTTTTT. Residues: CASSPGTSEFGELFF.

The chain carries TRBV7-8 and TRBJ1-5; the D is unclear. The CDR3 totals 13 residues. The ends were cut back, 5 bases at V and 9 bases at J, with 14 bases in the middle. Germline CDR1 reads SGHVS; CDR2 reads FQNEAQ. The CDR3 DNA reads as TGTGCCAGCAGCCTAAGTCCGGGGTCGCCCCAGCATTTT. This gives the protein CASSLSPGSPQHF. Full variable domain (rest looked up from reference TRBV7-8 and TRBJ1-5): GAGVSQSPRYKVAKRGQDVALRCDPISGHVSLFWYQQALGQGPEFLTYFQNEAQLDKSGLPSDRFFAERPEGSVSTLKIQRTQQEDSAVYLCASSLSPGSPQHFGDGTRLSIL.

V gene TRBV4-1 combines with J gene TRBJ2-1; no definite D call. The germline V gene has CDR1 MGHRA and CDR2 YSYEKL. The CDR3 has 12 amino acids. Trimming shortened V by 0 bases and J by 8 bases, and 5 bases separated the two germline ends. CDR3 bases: TGCGCCAGCAGCCAAGAGGCCGATGAGCAGTTCTTC. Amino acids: CASSQEADEQFF.

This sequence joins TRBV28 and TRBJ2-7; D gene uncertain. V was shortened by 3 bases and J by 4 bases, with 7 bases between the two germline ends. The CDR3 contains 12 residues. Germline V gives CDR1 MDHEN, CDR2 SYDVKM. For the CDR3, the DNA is TGTGCCAGCAGTTTCGCGGATTACGAGCAGTACTTC. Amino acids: CASSFADYEQYF.

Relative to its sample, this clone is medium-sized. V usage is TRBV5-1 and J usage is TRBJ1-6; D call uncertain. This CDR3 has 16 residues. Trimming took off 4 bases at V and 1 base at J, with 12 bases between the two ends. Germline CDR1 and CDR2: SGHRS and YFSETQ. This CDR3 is CASSLDGGSYNSPLHF. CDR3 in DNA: TGCGCCAGCAGCCTAGACGGAGGGTCCTATAATTCACCCCTCCACTTT.

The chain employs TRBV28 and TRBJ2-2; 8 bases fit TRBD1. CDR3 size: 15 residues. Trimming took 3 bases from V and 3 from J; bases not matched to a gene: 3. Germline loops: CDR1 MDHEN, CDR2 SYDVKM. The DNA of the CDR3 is TGTGCCAGCAGTTTTCGGGACAGGCACACCGGGGAGCTGTTTTTT. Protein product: CASSFRDRHTGELFF.

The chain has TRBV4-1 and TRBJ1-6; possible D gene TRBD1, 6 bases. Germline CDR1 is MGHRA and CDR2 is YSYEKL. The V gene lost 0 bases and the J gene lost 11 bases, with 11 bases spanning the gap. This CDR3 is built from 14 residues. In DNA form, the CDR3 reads TGCGCCAGCAGCCAAGAGGGGGCGGGAGCACCCCTCCACTTT. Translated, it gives CASSQEGAGAPLHF.

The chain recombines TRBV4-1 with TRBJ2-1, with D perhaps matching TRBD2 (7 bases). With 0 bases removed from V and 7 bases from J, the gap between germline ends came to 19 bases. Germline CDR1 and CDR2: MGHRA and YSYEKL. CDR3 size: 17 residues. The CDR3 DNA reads TGCGCCAGCAGCCAAGATCAACGAGGGGGGGCCGGTAATGAGCAGTTCTTC. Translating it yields CASSQDQRGGAGNEQFF.

CDR3 protein: CASSLGQNTEAFF. In DNA, the CDR3 is TGTGCCAGCAGTCTCGGACAGAACACTGAAGCTTTCTTT. The genes are TRBV27 and TRBJ1-1, with D perhaps TRBD1 (5 bases). The ends were cut back, 5 bases at V and 1 base at J, with 8 bases in the middle. Germline lookup yields CDR1 MNHEY and CDR2 SMNVEV (reference sequence). This CDR3 spans 13 amino acids.

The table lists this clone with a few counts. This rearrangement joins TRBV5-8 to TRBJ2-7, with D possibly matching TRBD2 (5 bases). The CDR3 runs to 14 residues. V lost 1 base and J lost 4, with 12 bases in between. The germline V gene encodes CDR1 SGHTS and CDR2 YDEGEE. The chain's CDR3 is CASSLNAGGYEQYF. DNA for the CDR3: TGTGCCAGCAGCTTGAACGCAGGAGGATACGAGCAGTACTTC.

The CDR3 DNA reads as TGTGCCAGCAGCCCATGGGGGGGCCGAGAGACCCAGTACTTC. This sequence encodes CASSPWGGRETQYF. This rearrangement joins TRBV7-9 to TRBJ2-5; TRBD2 is a possible D gene (7 bases). V gave up 5 bases and J gave up 4 bases, with 14 bases separating them. The CDR3 is made up of 14 amino acids. The germline gives CDR1 SEHNR, CDR2 FQNEAQ (reference sequence).

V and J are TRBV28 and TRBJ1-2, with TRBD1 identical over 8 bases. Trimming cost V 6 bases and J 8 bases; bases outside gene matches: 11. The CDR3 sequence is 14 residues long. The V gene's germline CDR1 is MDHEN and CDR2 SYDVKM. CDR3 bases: TGTGCCAGCAGACTAAGTACAGGGGGGGAAGGCTACACCTTC. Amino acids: CASRLSTGGEGYTF.

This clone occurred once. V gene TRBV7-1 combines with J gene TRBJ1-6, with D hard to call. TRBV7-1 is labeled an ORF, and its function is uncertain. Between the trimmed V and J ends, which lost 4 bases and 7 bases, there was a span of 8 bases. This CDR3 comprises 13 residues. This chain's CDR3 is CASSLELNSPLHF. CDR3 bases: TGTGCCAGCAGCTTAGAACTGAATTCACCCCTCCACTTT.

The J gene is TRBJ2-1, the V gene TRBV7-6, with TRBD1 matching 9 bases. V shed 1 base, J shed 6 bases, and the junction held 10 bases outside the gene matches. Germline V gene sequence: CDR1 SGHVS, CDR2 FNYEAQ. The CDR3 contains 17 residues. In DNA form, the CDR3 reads TGTGCCAGCAGCTTAGTCGGGGACAGGGAAGTCCCCAATGAGCAGTTCTTC. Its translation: CASSLVGDREVPNEQFF.

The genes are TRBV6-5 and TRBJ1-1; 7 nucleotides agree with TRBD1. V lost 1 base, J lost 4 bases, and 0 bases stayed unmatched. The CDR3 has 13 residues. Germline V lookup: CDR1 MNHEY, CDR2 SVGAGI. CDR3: CASSYYRGTEAFF. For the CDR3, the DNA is TGTGCCAGCAGTTACTACAGGGGCACTGAAGCTTTCTTT.

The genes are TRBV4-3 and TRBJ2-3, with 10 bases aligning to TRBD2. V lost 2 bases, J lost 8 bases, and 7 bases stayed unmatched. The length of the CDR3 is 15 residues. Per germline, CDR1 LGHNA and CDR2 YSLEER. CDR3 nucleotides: TGCGCCAGCAGCCAAAGTAATAGCGGGAGGAGTACGCAGTATTTT. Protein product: CASSQSNSGRSTQYF.